The entry below gives a single T cell receptor (beta chain) sequence along with its context. Antigen specificity is unknown. The sample comes from a study of T cell responses to AZD1222 COVID-19 vaccine. The study's findings and limits: Donors were largely white British and mainly female; clonal diversity was possibly underestimated.

The CDR3 has 12 residues. V trimming: 2 bases; J trimming: 13 bases; junction bases outside the gene matches: 2. Germline loops: CDR1 MNHEY, CDR2 SVGAGI. TCRdb keeps only in-frame clones here, not all; method: immunoSEQ multiplex PCR. The sample shows around 120,000 clones, 70% to 90% of them seen only once. This chain uses TRBV6-5 with TRBJ1-6, with TRBD1 identical over 7 bases. The TCR originated in an adult in good health. The input for sequencing was peripheral blood, taken on day 0 of AZD1222 vaccination. The CDR3 nucleotides are TGTGCCAGCAGTTACGAGGGGGCTCCCCTCCACTTT. Amino acids: CASSYEGAPLHF.